These 21 T cell receptor beta chains came from one sample sequenced in a study of blood T cell repertoires in COVID-19. The table came from immunoSEQ multiplex PCR; TCRdb's copy has only in-frame clones and leaves some out. The repertoire consists of 95,000 to 150,000 clones, with over 70% occurring once and the leading ten covering 2% to 2.5%. Sequencing input: peripheral blood. The receptors derive from a man in his sixties or seventies with acute or convalescent COVID-19.

The gene calls are TRBV4-3 and TRBJ1-1; D is uncertain. This CDR3 has 15 amino acids. The germline CDR1 and CDR2 sequences are LGHNA and YSLEER. V lost 1 base and J 3 bases, leaving 12 bases between the germline ends. The CDR3 DNA sequence: TGCGCCAGCAGCCAAGTTTCTGGCGGGGACACTGAAGCTTTCTTT. This codes for CASSQVSGGDTEAFF.

Remarks on this clone: The germline gene is not matched at one end of the junction; a read error may be the cause. The rearrangement uses TRBV6-1 and TRBJ1-4; D gene ambiguous. Germline V CDR1 and CDR2: MNHNS, SASEGT. CDR3 length equals 11 residues. The CDR3 sequence is CASSEISQEIF. The CDR3 DNA reads as TGTGCCAGCAGTGAAATTTCTCAGGAAATTTTT.

This clone was seen a few times. This sample also contains other DNA sequences that code for the same CDR3. The J gene is TRBJ2-5, the V gene TRBV7-2; D might be TRBD1 (7 bases). This CDR3 region has 15 residues. Germline-derived CDR1 and CDR2 are SGHTA and FQGNSA. Deletions cut 1 base from V and 1 base from J, with 10 bases between. CDR3 amino acids: CASSLGGTAQETQYF. In DNA, the CDR3 is TGTGCCAGCAGCTTAGGCGGGACAGCCCAAGAGACCCAGTACTTC.

V gene TRBV4-2 combines with J gene TRBJ2-7, with D possibly being TRBD2 (7 bases). The V gene lost 4 bases and the J gene lost 3 bases, with 13 bases spanning the gap. Germline CDR1 LGHNA, CDR2 YNFKEQ. The CDR3 spans 14 residues. The CDR3 loop is CASSPRGGGYEQYF. The CDR3 nucleotides are TGTGCCAGCAGCCCCCGAGGGGGGGGCTACGAGCAGTACTTC.

This clone was seen a handful of times. This chain links TRBV5-4 with TRBJ1-4, with 8 bases matching TRBD1. Germline lookup yields CDR1 SGHNT and CDR2 YYREEE (reference sequence). V gave up 0 bases and J gave up 3 bases; unmatched junction bases: 4. The CDR3 totals 16 residues. The CDR3 nucleotides are TGTGCCAGCAGCTTGGCCCAGGGGGCGGCTAATGAAAAACTGTTTTTT. Its protein product is CASSLAQGAANEKLFF.

The chain employs TRBV5-1 and TRBJ1-2; TRBD1 agrees at 9 bases. The length of the CDR3 is 14 residues. The junction had 5 bases not matched to a gene; V was cut back by 4 bases and J by 4 bases. CDR1 is SGHRS, CDR2 YFSETQ, per germline. CDR3 nucleotides: TGCGCCAGCAGCGGGAAGACAGGGGGCTATGGCTACACCTTC. Protein product: CASSGKTGGYGYTF.

The chain is built from TRBV7-9 and TRBJ1-1; D not certain. The CDR3 is 13 amino acids. Trimming left V 2 bases short and J 4 bases short, with 8 bases between. Germline CDR1 is SEHNR and CDR2 is FQNEAQ (reference sequence). CDR3 in DNA: TGTGCCAGCAGCTTATCGGGTGGCACTGAAGCTTTCTTT. This encodes CASSLSGGTEAFF.

The chain links TRBV10-3 to TRBJ2-7; TRBD2 matches 7 bases. J gave up 4 bases and V 6 bases, and 12 bases lay outside the gene matches. The germline CDR1 and CDR2 sequences are ENHRY and SYGVKD. The CDR3 extends over 15 amino acids. The CDR3 nucleotides are TGTGCCATCAGCCAGCGGGGCGGGGGTTCATACGAGCAGTACTTC. Amino acids: CAISQRGGGSYEQYF.

The chain employs TRBV27 and TRBJ1-1, with 7 bases lining up with TRBD1. The germline V gene has CDR1 MNHEY and CDR2 SMNVEV (reference sequence). This CDR3 spans 14 amino acids. Trimming cost V 5 bases and J 4 bases; bases outside gene matches: 7. In nucleotides, the CDR3 is TGTGCCAGCAGTCCGAGACAGGGCAGCACTGAAGCTTTCTTT. It encodes CASSPRQGSTEAFF.

The V call is TRBV5-4, the J call TRBJ1-1, with 8 bases fitting TRBD1. The CDR3 is made up of 15 amino acids. Germline assignment: CDR1 SGHNT and CDR2 YYREEE (reference sequence). Trimming took 0 bases from V and 4 from J; bases not matched to a gene: 5. The DNA for the CDR3 is TGTGCCAGCAGCTTGGCAGGGGGCCTGAGCACTGAAGCTTTCTTT. Protein: CASSLAGGLSTEAFF.

The V and J genes are TRBV7-2 and TRBJ2-5; tentatively, D is TRBD2 (5 bases). V lost 1 base to trimming and J lost 4 bases, with 13 bases between them. The CDR3 contains 15 residues. Germline V lookup: CDR1 SGHTA, CDR2 FQGNSA. CDR3 residues: CASSLDGLAGETQYF. DNA of the CDR3: TGTGCCAGCAGCTTAGATGGGCTAGCCGGAGAGACCCAGTACTTC.

The chain recombines TRBV29-1 with TRBJ2-1; 10 bases line up with TRBD1. The V segment lost 7 bases and the J segment 4 bases; nucleotides outside the gene matches: 7. Germline loops: CDR1 SQVTM, CDR2 ANQGSEA. The CDR3 is 14 residues long. CDR3 nucleotide sequence: TGCAGCGCGGCAGGGGACAGGGGTTACAATGAGCAGTTCTTC. Encoded protein: CSAAGDRGYNEQFF.

In its sample, this clone was seen a few times. The chain uses TRBV7-2 and TRBJ1-2; 7 bases fit TRBD1. CDR1 SGHTA and CDR2 FQGNSA come from the germline V gene. The CDR3 sequence is 17 residues long. After removal of 1 base from V and 0 bases from J, the junction contained 8 bases not matched to a gene. Here the CDR3 reads CASSLVAGTVSNYGYTF. The CDR3 DNA sequence: TGTGCCAGCAGCTTAGTTGCTGGGACAGTCTCTAACTATGGCTACACCTTC. Full variable domain (outside the CDR3, taken from reference TRBV7-2 and TRBJ1-2): GAGVSQSPSNKVTEKGKDVELRCDPISGHTALYWYRQSLGQGLEFLIYFQGNSAPDKSGLPSDRFSAERTGGSVSTLTIQRTQQEDSAVYLCASSLVAGTVSNYGYTFGSGTRLTVV.

This rearrangement joins TRBV7-9 to TRBJ2-1, with TRBD2 identical over 13 bases. There are 16 residues in the CDR3. V shed 3 bases, J shed 10 bases, and the junction held 9 bases outside the gene matches. Germline CDR1 is SEHNR and CDR2 is FQNEAQ (reference sequence). The CDR3 nucleotides are TGTGCCAGCAGCTTCTCACTAGCGGGGGGGTCTTGGGAGCAGTTCTTC. Amino acids: CASSFSLAGGSWEQFF.

This clone was seen a few times. V and J are TRBV6-6 and TRBJ1-1, with D maybe TRBD1 (5 bases). V was clipped by 2 bases and J by 2 bases, with 12 bases between them. CDR3 length equals 15 residues. Looked up from germline, CDR1 is MNHNY and CDR2 is SVGAGI (reference sequence). The CDR3 here is CASSYVQGFNTEAFF. CDR3 sequence (DNA): TGTGCCAGCAGTTACGTCCAGGGTTTTAACACTGAAGCTTTCTTT.

This chain connects TRBV19 to TRBJ1-1; D may be TRBD1 (6 bases). Trimming cost V 3 bases and J 1 base, with 15 bases left between them. The V gene's germline CDR1 is LNHDA and CDR2 SQIVND (reference sequence). The CDR3 has 16 residues. CDR3 amino acids: CASSIYPRDKNTEAFF. The CDR3 DNA is TGTGCCAGTAGTATCTACCCCCGGGACAAGAACACTGAAGCTTTCTTT.

This clone has a handful of counts. The chain recombines TRBV5-1 with TRBJ1-1, with D possibly being TRBD1 (5 bases). The CDR3 runs to 14 residues. Trimming took 4 bases from V and 7 from J, leaving 17 bases between them. The germline V gene encodes CDR1 SGHRS and CDR2 YFSETQ. CDR3 region: CASSGVTGLREAFF. The CDR3 DNA follows: TGCGCCAGCAGCGGGGTTACAGGCCTACGTGAAGCTTTCTTT.

The chain uses TRBV5-1 and TRBJ2-1, with a tentative D call TRBD1 (6 bases). With 2 bases removed from V and 7 bases from J, the gap between germline ends came to 16 bases. The CDR3 contains 15 residues. Germline V lookup: CDR1 SGHRS, CDR2 YFSETQ. The CDR3 DNA reads as TGCGCCAGCAGCTTAATCCGACCAGGGGTGAATGAGCAGTTCTTC. It translates to CASSLIRPGVNEQFF. Variable domain in full (rest from reference TRBV5-1 and TRBJ2-1): KAGVTQTPRYLIKTRGQQVTLSCSPISGHRSVSWYQQTPGQGLQFLFEYFSETQRNKGNFPGRFSGRQFSNSRSEMNVSTLELGDSALYLCASSLIRPGVNEQFFGPGTRLTVL.

The chain couples TRBV6-2 or TRBV6-3 to TRBJ2-1, with D perhaps matching TRBD1 (5 bases). Germline V lookup: CDR1 MNHEY, CDR2 SVGEGT. Trimming left V 0 bases short and J 8 bases short, with 11 bases between. The CDR3 is 14 amino acids. CDR3: CASSYSIQGHEQFF. The CDR3 DNA reads as TGTGCCAGCAGTTACTCGATCCAGGGCCATGAGCAGTTCTTC.

The chain couples TRBV12-3 or TRBV12-4 to TRBJ1-2, with 8 positions matching TRBD1. After removal of 5 bases from V and 3 bases from J, the junction contained 2 bases not matched to a gene. The CDR3 extends over 13 amino acids. In nucleotides, the CDR3 is TGTGCCAGCAGTCCACAGGGGGACTATGGCTACACCTTC. Residues: CASSPQGDYGYTF.

The CDR3 protein is CASSLAQGLAGADTQYF. The CDR3 DNA is TGTGCCAGCAGCTTAGCCCAGGGACTAGCGGGTGCAGATACGCAGTATTTT. This rearrangement joins TRBV7-9 to TRBJ2-3; TRBD2 aligns across 12 bases. The V gene's germline CDR1 is SEHNR and CDR2 FQNEAQ (reference sequence). J lost 4 bases, V lost 0 bases, and 5 bases had no gene match. This CDR3 comprises 17 residues.